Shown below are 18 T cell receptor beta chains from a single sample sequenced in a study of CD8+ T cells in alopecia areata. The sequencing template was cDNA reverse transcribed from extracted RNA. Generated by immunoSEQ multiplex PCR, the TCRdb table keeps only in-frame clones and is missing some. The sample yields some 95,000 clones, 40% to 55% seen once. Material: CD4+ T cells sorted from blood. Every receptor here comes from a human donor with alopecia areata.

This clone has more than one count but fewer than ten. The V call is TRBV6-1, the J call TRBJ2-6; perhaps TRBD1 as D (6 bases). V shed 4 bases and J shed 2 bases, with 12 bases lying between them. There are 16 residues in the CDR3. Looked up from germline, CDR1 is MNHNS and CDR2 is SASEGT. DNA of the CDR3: TGTGCCAGCAGTGGAGACAGGTTAGCTGGGGCCAACGTCCTGACTTTC. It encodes CASSGDRLAGANVLTF.

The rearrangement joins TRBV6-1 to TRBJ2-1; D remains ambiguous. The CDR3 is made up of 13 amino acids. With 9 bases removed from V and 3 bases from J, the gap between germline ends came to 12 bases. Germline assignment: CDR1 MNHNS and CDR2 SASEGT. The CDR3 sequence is CARVKKGYNEQFF. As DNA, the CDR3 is TGTGCCAGGGTAAAGAAGGGCTACAATGAGCAGTTCTTC.

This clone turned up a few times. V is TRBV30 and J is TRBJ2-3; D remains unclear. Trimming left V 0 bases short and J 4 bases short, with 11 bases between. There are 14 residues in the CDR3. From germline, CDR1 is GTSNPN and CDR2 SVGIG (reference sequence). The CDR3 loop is CAWSVGADPDTQYF. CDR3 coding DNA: TGTGCCTGGAGTGTTGGCGCCGACCCAGATACGCAGTATTTT. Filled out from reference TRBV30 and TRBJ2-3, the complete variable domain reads SQTIHQWPATLVQPVGSPLSLECTVEGTSNPNLYWYRQAAGRGLQLLFYSVGIGQISSEVPQNLSASRPQDRQFILSSKKLLLSDSGFYLCAWSVGADPDTQYFGPGTRLTVL.

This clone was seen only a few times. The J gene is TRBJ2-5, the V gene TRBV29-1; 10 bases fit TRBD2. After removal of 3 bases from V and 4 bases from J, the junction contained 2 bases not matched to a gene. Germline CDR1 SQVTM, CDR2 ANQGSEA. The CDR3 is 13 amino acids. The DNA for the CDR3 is TGCAGCGTTGAGGCTAGCGGGGGAGAGACCCAGTACTTC. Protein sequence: CSVEASGGETQYF.

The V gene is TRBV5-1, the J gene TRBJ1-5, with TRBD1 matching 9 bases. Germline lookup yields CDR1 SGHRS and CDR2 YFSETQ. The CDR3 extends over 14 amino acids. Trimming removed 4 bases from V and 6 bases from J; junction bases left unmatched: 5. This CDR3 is CASSTDRGGQPQHF. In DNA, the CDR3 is TGCGCCAGCAGCACCGACAGGGGGGGTCAGCCCCAGCATTTT.

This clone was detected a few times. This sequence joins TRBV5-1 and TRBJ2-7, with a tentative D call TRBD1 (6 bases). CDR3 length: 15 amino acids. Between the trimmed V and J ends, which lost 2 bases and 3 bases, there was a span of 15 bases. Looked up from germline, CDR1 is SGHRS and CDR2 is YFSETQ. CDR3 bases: TGCGCCAGCAGCTTAACAGGGCGCGTGGGCTACGAGCAGTACTTC. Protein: CASSLTGRVGYEQYF.

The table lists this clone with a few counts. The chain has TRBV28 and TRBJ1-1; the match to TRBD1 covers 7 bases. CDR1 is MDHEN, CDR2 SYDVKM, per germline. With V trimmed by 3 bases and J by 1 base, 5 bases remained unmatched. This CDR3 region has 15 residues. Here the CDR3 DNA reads TGTGCCAGCAGTTTTCCGGGACAGCAGAACACTGAAGCTTTCTTT. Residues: CASSFPGQQNTEAFF.

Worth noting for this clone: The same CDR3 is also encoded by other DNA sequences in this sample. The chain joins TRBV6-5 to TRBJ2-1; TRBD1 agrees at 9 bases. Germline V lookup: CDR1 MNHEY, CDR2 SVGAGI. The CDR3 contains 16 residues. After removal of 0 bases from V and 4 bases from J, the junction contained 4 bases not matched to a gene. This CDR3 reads CASSYSNRGPYNEQFF. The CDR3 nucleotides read TGTGCCAGCAGTTACTCGAACAGGGGGCCTTACAATGAGCAGTTCTTC.

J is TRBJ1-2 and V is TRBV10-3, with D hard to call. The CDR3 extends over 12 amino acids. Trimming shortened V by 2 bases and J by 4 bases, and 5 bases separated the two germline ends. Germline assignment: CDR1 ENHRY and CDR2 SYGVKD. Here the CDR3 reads CAISEGAYGYTF. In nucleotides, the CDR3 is TGTGCCATCAGTGAGGGTGCCTATGGCTACACCTTC.

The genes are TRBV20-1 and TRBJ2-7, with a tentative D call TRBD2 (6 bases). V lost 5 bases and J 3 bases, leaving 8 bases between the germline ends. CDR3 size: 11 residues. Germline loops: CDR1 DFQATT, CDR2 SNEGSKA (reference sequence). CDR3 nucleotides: TGCAGTGCTGGGCGGGGCTACGAGCAGTACTTC. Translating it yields CSAGRGYEQYF.

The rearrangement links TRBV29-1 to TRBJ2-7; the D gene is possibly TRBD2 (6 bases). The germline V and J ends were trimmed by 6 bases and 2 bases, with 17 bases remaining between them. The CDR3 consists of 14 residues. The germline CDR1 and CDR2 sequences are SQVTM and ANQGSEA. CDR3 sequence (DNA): TGCAGCGTCTCATTTAGAGCGGGCCCCTACGAGCAGTACTTC. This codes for CSVSFRAGPYEQYF.

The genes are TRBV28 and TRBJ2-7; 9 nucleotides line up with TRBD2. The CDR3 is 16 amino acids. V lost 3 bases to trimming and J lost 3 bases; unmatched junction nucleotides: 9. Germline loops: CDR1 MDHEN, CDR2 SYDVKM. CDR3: CASSFWFDSGGYEQYF. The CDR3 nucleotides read TGTGCCAGCAGTTTTTGGTTTGATAGCGGGGGCTACGAGCAGTACTTC.

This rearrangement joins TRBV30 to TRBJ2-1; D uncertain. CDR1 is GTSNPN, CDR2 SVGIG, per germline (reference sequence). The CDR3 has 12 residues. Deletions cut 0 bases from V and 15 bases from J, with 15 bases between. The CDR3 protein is CAWSVGPPSAFF. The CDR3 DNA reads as TGTGCCTGGAGTGTGGGCCCTCCCAGTGCGTTCTTC. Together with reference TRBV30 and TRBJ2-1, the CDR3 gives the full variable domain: SQTIHQWPATLVQPVGSPLSLECTVEGTSNPNLYWYRQAAGRGLQLLFYSVGIGQISSEVPQNLSASRPQDRQFILSSKKLLLSDSGFYLCAWSVGPPSAFFGPGTRLTVL.

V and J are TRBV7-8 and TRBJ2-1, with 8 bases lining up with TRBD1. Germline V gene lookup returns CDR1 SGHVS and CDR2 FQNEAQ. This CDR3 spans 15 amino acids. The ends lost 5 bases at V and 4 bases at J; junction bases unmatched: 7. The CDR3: CASSPRTGRYNEQFF. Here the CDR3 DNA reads TGTGCCAGCAGCCCCCGGACAGGGAGATACAATGAGCAGTTCTTC.

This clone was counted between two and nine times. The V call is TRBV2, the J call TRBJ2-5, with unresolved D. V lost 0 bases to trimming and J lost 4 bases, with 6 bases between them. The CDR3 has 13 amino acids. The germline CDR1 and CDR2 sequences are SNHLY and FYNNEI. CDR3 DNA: TGTGCCAGCAGTGAAGCAGGGATAGAGACCCAGTACTTC. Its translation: CASSEAGIETQYF.

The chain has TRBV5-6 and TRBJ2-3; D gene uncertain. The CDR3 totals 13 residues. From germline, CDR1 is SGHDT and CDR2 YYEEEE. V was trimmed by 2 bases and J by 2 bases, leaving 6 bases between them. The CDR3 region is CASSFGFTDTQYF. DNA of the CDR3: TGTGCCAGCAGCTTTGGGTTCACAGATACGCAGTATTTT. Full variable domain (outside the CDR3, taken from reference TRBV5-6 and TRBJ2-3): DAGVTQSPTHLIKTRGQQVTLRCSPKSGHDTVSWYQQALGQGPQFIFQYYEEEERQRGNFPDRFSGHQFPNYSSELNVNALLLGDSALYLCASSFGFTDTQYFGPGTRLTVL.

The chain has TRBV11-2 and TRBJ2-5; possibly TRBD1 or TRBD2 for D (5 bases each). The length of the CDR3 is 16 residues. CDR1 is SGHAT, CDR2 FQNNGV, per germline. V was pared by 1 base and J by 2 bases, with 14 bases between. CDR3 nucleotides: TGTGCCAGCAGCTTAGGGGGGAGTAGGGGACAAGAGACCCAGTACTTC. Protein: CASSLGGSRGQETQYF.

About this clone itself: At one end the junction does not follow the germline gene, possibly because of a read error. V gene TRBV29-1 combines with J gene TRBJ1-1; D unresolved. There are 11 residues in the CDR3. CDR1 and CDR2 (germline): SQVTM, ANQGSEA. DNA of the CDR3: TGCAACGTTGTCCCGGCCACTGAAGCTTTCTTT. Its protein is CNVVPATEAFF.